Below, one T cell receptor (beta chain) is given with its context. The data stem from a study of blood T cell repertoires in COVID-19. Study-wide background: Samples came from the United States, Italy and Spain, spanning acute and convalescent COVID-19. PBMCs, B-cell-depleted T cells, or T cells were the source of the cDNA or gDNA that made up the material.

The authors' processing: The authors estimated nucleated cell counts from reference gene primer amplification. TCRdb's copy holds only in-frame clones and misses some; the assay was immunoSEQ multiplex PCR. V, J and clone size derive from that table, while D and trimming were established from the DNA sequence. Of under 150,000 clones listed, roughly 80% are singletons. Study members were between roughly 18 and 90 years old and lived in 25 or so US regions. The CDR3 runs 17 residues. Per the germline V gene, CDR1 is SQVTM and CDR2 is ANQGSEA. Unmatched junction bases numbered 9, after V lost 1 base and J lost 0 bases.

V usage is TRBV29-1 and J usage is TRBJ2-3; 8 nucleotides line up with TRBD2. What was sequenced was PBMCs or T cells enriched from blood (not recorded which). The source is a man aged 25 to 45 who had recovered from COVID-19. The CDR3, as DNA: TGCAGCGTTGAAGGTGCGGTAGCGGGGTATAGCACAGATACGCAGTATTTT. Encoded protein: CSVEGAVAGYSTDTQYF.